The rows below give T cell receptor beta chains drawn from one sample of a study of T cells after yellow fever vaccination. A single record per CDR3 protein comes from TCRdb applying MiXCR to the 5' RACE reads. The sample consists of 250,000 to 400,000 distinct CDR3 sequences, 4.1% of them appearing once. Sequenced here: PBMCs, sampled 5 days after the yellow fever booster vaccination. These receptors all come from a man aged 18-30 years who received the YFV17D yellow fever vaccine. Each CDR3 is given with its conserved first and last residue. A D gene is named only where the DNA matches it firmly. Clone size appears in some rows only: once, few, many, or a class for an expanded clone.

abundance	d_gene	j_gene	len	v_gene	CDR3aa	CDR3nt
many	.	TRBJ1-2	14	TRBV4-3	CASSQLAASYGYTF	TGCGCCAGCAGCCAACTGGCAGCTTCCTATGGCTACACCTTC
few	.	TRBJ2-3	14	TRBV12-3/TRBV12-4	CASSPGPTPDTQYF	TGTGCCAGCAGTCCGGGACCGACTCCGGATACGCAGTATTTT
.	.	TRBJ2-3	13	TRBV6-5	CASRPENTDTQYF	TGTGCCAGCAGACCCGAGAACACAGATACGCAGTATTTT
few	.	TRBJ2-3	15	TRBV28	CASNAGTSHTDTQYF	TGTGCCAGCAACGCCGGGACATCTCACACAGATACGCAGTATTTT
.	.	TRBJ1-2	15	TRBV6-6	CASTVDGFLDYGYTF	TGTGCCAGCACCGTGGACGGGTTTTTGGACTATGGCTACACCTTC
.	TRBD1	TRBJ2-1	16	TRBV7-3	CASSPLGQGSYNEQFF	TGTGCCAGCAGCCCCTTGGGACAGGGAAGCTACAATGAGCAGTTCTTC
few	.	TRBJ1-1	12	TRBV7-9	CASMGGNTEAFF	TGTGCCAGCATGGGCGGGAACACTGAAGCTTTCTTT
few	.	TRBJ1-6	15	TRBV7-2	CASSQSRGGYSPLHF	TGTGCCAGCAGCCAAAGCAGGGGTGGGTATTCACCCCTCCACTTT
few	.	TRBJ2-1	13	TRBV27	CASSRDRDLEQFF	TGTGCCAGCAGTAGGGACCGGGACTTGGAGCAGTTCTTC
few	.	TRBJ2-3	14	TRBV19	CASSARGRSDTQYF	TGTGCCAGTAGTGCAAGGGGACGGTCAGATACGCAGTATTTT
few	.	TRBJ2-6	14	TRBV20-1	CSAATPPGANVLTF	TGCAGTGCTGCAACTCCGCCCGGGGCCAACGTCCTGACTTTC
few	.	TRBJ2-5	14	TRBV5-1	CASSSRDVVGTQYF	TGCGCCAGCAGCAGCCGGGACGTAGTGGGGACCCAGTACTTC
few	.	TRBJ2-7	12	TRBV29-1	CGFLTSSYEQYF	TGCGGTTTCTTGACAAGCTCCTACGAGCAGTACTTC
.	TRBD1	TRBJ2-7	11	TRBV20-1	CSASRGSWQYF	TGCAGTGCTAGCAGGGGGAGCTGGCAGTACTTC
few	TRBD1	TRBJ1-2	16	TRBV28	CASRFDRGPLNYGYTF	TGTGCCAGCAGATTTGACAGGGGACCCCTTAACTATGGCTACACCTTC
.	TRBD2	TRBJ2-1	15	TRBV19	CASRATSGGYNEQFF	TGTGCCAGTAGGGCGACTAGCGGGGGCTACAATGAGCAGTTCTTC
.	TRBD1	TRBJ1-3	15	TRBV20-1	CSATTGNPSGNTIYF	TGCAGTGCCACGACAGGGAACCCCTCTGGAAACACCATATATTTT
many	.	TRBJ2-1	15	TRBV4-3	CASSQESGEYNEQFF	TGCGCCAGCAGCCAAGAGTCTGGAGAGTACAATGAGCAGTTCTTC
many	.	TRBJ2-1	13	TRBV11-2	CASSPGQHNEQFF	TGTGCCAGCAGTCCCGGACAGCACAATGAGCAGTTCTTC
.	.	TRBJ1-1	16	TRBV5-1	CASSLGPAQPNTEAFF	TGCGCCAGCAGCTTGGGGCCAGCACAACCCAACACTGAAGCTTTCTTT
few	.	TRBJ2-1	14	TRBV2	CARGDFSEFGEQFF	TGTGCCAGGGGTGACTTCTCGGAGTTTGGTGAGCAGTTCTTC
many	.	TRBJ1-2	15	TRBV4-1	CASSLAFFFNYGYTF	TGCGCCAGCAGCCTGGCTTTTTTTTTTAACTATGGCTACACCTTC
.	.	TRBJ2-5	14	TRBV7-7	CASSLDWGKETQYF	TGTGCTAGCAGCTTAGATTGGGGAAAAGAGACCCAGTACTTC